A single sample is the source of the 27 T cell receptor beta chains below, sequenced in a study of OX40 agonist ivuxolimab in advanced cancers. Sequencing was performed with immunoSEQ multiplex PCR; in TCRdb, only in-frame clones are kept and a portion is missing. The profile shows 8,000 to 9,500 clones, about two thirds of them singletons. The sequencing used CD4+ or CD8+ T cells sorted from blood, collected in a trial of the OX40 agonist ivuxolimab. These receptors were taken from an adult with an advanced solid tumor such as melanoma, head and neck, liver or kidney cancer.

DNA of the CDR3: TGTGCCAGCACCGGCTCGGGGGCCTACTCCTACGAGCAGTACTTC. Its translation: CASTGSGAYSYEQYF. This rearrangement joins TRBV2 to TRBJ2-7; D may correspond to TRBD1 or TRBD2 (6 bases each). This CDR3 spans 15 amino acids. The ends were cut back, 7 bases at V and 0 bases at J, with 16 bases in the middle. CDR1 SNHLY and CDR2 FYNNEI come from the germline V gene.

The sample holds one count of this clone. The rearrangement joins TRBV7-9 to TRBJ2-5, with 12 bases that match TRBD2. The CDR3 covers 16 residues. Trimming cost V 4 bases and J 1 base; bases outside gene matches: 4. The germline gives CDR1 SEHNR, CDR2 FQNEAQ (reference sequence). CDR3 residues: CASSSRTSGTQETQYF. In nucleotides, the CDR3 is TGTGCCAGCAGCTCTCGGACTAGCGGGACCCAAGAGACCCAGTACTTC.

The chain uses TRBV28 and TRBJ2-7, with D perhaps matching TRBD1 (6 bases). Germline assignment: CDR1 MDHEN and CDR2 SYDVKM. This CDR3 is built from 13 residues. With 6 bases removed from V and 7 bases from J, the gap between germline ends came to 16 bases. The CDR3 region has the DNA TGTGCCAGCAGACGCGCCCCCAGGGGAGAGCAGTACTTC. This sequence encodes CASRRAPRGEQYF.

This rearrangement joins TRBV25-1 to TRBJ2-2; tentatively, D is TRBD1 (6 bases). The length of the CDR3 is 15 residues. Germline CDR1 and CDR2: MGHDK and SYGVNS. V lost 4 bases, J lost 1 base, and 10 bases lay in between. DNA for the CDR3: TGTGCCAGCAGTGGTGGGGGCCTGAACACCGGGGAGCTGTTTTTT. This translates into CASSGGGLNTGELFF. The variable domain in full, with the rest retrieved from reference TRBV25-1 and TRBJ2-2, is EADIYQTPRYLVIGTGKKITLECSQTMGHDKMYWYQQDPGMELHLIHYSYGVNSTEKGDLSSESTVSRIRTEHFPLTLESARPSHTSQYLCASSGGGLNTGELFFGEGSRLTVL.

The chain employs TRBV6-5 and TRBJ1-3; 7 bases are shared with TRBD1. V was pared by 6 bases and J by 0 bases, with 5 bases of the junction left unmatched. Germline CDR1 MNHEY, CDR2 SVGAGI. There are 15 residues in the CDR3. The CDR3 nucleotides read TGTGCCAGCAGACAGGGGACCTACTCTGGAAACACCATATATTTT. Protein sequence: CASRQGTYSGNTIYF.

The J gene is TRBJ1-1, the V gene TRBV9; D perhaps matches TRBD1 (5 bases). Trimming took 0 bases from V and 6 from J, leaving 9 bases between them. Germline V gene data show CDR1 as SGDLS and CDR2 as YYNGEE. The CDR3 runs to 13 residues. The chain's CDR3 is CASSVAGVSEAFF. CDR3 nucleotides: TGTGCCAGCAGCGTAGCGGGGGTGTCTGAAGCTTTCTTT.

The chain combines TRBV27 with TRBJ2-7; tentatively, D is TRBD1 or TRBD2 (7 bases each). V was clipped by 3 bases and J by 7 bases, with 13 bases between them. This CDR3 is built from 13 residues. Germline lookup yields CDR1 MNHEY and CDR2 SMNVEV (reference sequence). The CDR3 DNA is TGTGCCAGCAGTTTCCAGGGGGGGGGAGAGCAGTACTTC. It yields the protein CASSFQGGGEQYF.

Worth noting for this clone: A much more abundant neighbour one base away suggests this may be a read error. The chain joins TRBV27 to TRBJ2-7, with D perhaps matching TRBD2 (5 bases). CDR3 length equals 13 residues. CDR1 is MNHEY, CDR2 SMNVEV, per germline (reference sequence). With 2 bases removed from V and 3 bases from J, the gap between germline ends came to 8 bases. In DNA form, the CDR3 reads TGTGCCAGCAGTTTAGGACTGGGCTACGAGCAGTACTTC. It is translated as CASSLGLGYEQYF.

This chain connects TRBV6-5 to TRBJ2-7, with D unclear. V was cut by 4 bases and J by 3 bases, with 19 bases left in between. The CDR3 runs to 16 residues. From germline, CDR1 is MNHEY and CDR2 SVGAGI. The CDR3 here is CASSSTGRIPLYEQYF. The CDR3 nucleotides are TGTGCCAGCAGTTCAACGGGCCGGATTCCTCTCTACGAGCAGTACTTC.

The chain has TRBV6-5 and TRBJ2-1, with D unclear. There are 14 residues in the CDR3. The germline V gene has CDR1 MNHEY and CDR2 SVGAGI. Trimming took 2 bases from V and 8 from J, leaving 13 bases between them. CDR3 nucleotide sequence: TGTGCCAGCAGTTACAAAACTGCCGGCGATGAGCAGTTCTTC. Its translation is CASSYKTAGDEQFF.

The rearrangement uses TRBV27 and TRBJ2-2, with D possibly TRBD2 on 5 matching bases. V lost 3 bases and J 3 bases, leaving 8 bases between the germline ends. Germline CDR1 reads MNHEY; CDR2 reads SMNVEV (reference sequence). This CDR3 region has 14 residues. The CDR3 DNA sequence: TGTGCCAGCAGTTTTAACGGGGACACCGGGGAGCTGTTTTTT. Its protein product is CASSFNGDTGELFF.

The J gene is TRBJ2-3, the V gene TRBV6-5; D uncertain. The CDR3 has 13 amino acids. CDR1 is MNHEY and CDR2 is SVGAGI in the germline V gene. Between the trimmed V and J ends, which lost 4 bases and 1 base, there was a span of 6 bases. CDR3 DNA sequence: TGTGCCAGCAGTTGGCAGGGCACAGATACGCAGTATTTT. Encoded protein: CASSWQGTDTQYF.

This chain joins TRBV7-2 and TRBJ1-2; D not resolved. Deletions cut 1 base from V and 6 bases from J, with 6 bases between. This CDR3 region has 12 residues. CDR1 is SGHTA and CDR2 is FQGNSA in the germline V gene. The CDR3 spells CASSLGGNGYTF. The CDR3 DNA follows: TGTGCCAGCAGCTTAGGAGGGAATGGCTACACCTTC. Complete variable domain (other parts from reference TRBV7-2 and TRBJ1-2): GAGVSQSPSNKVTEKGKDVELRCDPISGHTALYWYRQSLGQGLEFLIYFQGNSAPDKSGLPSDRFSAERTGGSVSTLTIQRTQQEDSAVYLCASSLGGNGYTFGSGTRLTVV.

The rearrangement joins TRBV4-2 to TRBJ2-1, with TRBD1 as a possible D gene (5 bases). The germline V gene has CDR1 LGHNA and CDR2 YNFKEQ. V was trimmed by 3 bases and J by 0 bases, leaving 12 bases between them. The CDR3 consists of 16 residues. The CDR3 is CASSHSQGSSYNEQFF. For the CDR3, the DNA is TGTGCCAGCAGCCACTCGCAGGGTAGCTCCTACAATGAGCAGTTCTTC.

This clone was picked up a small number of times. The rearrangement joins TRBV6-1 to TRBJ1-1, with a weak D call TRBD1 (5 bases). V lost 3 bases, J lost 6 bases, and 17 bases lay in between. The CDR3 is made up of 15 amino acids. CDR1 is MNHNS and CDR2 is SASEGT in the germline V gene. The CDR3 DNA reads TGTGCCAGCAGTGAGTCAGGGCGGAAACAGGCTGAAGCTTTCTTT. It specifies CASSESGRKQAEAFF.

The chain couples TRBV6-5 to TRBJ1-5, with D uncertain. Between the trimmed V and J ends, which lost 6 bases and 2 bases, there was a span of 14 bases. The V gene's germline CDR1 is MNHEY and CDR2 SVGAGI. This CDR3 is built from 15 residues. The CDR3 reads CASRTGEGGNQPQHF. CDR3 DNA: TGTGCCAGCAGGACCGGGGAGGGCGGCAATCAGCCCCAGCATTTT.

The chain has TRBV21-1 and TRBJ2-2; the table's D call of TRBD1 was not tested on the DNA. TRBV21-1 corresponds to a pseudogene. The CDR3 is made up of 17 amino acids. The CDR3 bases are TGTGCCAGCACCGATCATAGGACAGCCAAGAACACCGGGGAGCTGTTTTTT. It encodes CASTDHRTAKNTGELFF.

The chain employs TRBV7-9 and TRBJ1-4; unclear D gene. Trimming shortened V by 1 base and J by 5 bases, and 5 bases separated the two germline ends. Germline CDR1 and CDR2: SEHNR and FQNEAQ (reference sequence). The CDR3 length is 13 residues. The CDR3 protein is CASSLVTNEKLFF. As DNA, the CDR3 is TGTGCCAGCAGCTTAGTGACGAATGAAAAACTGTTTTTT. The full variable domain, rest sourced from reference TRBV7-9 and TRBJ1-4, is DTGVSQNPRHKITKRGQNVTFRCDPISEHNRLYWYRQTLGQGPEFLTYFQNEAQLEKSRLLSDRFSAERPKGSFSTLEIQRTEQGDSAMYLCASSLVTNEKLFFGSGTQLSVL.

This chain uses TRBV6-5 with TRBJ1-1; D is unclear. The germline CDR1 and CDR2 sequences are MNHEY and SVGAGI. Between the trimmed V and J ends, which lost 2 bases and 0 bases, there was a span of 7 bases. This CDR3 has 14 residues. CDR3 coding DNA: TGTGCCAGCAGTTACGCGGGCTTGAACACTGAAGCTTTCTTT. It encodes CASSYAGLNTEAFF.

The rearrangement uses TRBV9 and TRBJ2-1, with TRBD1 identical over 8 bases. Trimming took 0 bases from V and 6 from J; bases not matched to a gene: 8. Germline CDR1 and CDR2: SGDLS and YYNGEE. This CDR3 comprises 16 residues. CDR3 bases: TGTGCCAGCAGCGTAGGGGGCAGGGGGCGATTCAATGAGCAGTTCTTC. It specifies CASSVGGRGRFNEQFF.

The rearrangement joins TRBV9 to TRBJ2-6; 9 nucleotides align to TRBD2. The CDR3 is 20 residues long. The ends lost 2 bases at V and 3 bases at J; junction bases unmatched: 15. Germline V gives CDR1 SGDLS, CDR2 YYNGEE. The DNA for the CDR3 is TGTGCCAGCAGCGTCCCACAGGGTAATAGCGGGAGAGGTGGGGCCAACGTCCTGACTTTC. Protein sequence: CASSVPQGNSGRGGANVLTF.

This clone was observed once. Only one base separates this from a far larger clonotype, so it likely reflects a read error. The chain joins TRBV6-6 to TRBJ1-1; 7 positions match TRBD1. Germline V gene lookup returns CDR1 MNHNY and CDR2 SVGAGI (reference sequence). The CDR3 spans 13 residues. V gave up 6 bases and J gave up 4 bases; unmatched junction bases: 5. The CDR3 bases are TGTGCCAGCAGCCGACAGGGTAGCACTGAAGCTTTCTTT. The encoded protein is CASSRQGSTEAFF.

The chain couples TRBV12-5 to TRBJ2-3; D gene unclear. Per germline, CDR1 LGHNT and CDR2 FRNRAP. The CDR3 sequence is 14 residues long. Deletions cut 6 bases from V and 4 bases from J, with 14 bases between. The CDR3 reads CASGLGLAADTQYF. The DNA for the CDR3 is TGTGCTAGTGGCCTTGGGCTGGCCGCAGATACGCAGTATTTT.

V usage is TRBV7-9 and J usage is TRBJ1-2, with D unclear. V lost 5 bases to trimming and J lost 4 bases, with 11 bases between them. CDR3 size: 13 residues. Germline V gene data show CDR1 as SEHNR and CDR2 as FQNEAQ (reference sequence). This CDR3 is CASSLTGAYGYTF. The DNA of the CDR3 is TGTGCCAGCAGCCTTACCGGTGCCTATGGCTACACCTTC.

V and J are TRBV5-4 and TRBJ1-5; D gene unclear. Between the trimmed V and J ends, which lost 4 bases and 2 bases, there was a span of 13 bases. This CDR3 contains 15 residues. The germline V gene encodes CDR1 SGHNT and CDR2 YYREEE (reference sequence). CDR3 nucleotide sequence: TGTGCCAGCAGCCCGGACGTGGACGGCAATCAGCCCCAGCATTTT. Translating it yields CASSPDVDGNQPQHF.

This chain's CDR3 is CASSLTGGVNEQFF. CDR3 in DNA: TGTGCCAGTAGTCTAACAGGGGGTGTGAATGAGCAGTTCTTC. This chain connects TRBV19 to TRBJ2-1; 8 bases line up with TRBD1. Per the germline V gene, CDR1 is LNHDA and CDR2 is SQIVND (reference sequence). The CDR3 covers 14 residues. Unmatched junction bases numbered 7, after V lost 5 bases and J lost 7 bases.

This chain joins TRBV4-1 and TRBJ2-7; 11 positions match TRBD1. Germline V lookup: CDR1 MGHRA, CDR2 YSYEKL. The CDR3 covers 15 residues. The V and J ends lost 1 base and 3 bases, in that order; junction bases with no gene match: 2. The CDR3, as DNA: TGCGCCAGCAGCCAAGGGGGACAGGGGGGCTACGAGCAGTACTTC. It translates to CASSQGGQGGYEQYF.